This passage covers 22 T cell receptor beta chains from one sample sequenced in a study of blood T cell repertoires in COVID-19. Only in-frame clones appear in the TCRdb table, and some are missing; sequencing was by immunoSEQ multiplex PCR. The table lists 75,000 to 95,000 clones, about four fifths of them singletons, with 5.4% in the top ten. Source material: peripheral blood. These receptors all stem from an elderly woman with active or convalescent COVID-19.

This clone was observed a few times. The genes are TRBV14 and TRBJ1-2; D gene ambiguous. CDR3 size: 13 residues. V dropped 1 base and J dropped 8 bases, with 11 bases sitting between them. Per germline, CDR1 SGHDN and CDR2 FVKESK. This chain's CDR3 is CASSQASSRGYTF. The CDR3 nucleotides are TGTGCCAGCAGCCAAGCCTCCTCCCGGGGCTACACCTTC. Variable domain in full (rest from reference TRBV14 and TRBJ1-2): EAGVTQFPSHSVIEKGQTVTLRCDPISGHDNLYWYRRVMGKEIKFLLHFVKESKQDESGMPNNRFLAERTGGTYSTLKVQPAELEDSGVYFCASSQASSRGYTFGSGTRLTVV.

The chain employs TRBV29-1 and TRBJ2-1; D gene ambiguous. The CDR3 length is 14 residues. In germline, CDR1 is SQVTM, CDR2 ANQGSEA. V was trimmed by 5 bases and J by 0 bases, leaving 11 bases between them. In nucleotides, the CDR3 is TGCAGCGTTATAGTTCTAGGCTCCTACAATGAGCAGTTCTTC. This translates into CSVIVLGSYNEQFF.

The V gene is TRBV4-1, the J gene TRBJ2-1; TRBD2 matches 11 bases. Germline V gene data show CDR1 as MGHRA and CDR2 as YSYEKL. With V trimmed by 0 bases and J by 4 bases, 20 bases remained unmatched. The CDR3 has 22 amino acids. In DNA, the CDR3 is TGCGCCAGCAGCCAAGAAGTTAGCGGGAGGGCCTCCAATTTACACCTTTACAATGAGCAGTTCTTC. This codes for CASSQEVSGRASNLHLYNEQFF.

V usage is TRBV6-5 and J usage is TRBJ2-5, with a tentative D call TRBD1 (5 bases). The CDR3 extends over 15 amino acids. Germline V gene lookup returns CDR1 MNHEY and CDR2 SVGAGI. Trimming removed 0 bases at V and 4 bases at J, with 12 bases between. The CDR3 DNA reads TGTGCCAGCAGTTACTCGTACACAGGTCCAGAGACCCAGTACTTC. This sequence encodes CASSYSYTGPETQYF.

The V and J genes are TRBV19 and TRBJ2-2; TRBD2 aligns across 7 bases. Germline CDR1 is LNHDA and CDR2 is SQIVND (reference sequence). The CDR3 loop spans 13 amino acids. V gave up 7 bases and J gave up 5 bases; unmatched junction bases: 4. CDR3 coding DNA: TGTGCCAGTAAGCGGGGACGGACCGGGGAGCTGTTTTTT. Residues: CASKRGRTGELFF.

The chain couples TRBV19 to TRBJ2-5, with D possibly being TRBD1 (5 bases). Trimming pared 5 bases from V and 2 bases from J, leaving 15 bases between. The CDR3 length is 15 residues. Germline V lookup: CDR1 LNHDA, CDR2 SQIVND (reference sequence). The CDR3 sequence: CASSADRAGQETQYF. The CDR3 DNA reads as TGTGCCAGTAGTGCGGACCGGGCAGGGCAAGAGACCCAGTACTTC.

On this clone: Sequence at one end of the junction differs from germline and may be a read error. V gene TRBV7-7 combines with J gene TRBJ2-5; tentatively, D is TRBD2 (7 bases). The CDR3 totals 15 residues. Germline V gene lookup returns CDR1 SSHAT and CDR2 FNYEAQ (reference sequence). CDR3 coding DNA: TGTGCTAGCAGCTTAGGGGGGGGGTTCCAAGAGACCCAGTACTTC. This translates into CASSLGGGFQETQYF.

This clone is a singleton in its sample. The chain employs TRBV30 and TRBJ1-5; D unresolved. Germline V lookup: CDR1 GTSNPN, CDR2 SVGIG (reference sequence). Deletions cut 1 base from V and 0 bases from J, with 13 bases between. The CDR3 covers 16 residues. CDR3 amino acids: CAWSAGNTYSNQPQHF. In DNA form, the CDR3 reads TGTGCCTGGAGTGCGGGGAATACTTATAGCAATCAGCCCCAGCATTTT.

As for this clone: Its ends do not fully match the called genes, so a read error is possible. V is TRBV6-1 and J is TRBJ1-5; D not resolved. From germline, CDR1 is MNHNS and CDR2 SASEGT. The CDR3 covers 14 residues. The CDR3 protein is CASSEGPENQPQHF. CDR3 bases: TGTGCCAGCAGCGAAGGGCCAGAAAATCAGCCCCAGCATTTT.

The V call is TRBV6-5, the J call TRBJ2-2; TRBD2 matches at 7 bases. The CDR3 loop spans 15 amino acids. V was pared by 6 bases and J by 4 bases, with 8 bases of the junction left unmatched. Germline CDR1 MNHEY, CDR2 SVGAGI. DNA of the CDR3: TGTGCCAGCAGCGGGGGGAGGGAGCGCACCGGGGAGCTGTTTTTT. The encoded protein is CASSGGRERTGELFF.

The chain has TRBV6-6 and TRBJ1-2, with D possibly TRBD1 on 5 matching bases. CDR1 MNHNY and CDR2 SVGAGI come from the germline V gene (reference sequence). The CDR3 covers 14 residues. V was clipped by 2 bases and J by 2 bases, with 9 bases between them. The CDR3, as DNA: TGTGCCAGCAGTTACGGGCGGGGGAACTATGGCTACACCTTC. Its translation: CASSYGRGNYGYTF.

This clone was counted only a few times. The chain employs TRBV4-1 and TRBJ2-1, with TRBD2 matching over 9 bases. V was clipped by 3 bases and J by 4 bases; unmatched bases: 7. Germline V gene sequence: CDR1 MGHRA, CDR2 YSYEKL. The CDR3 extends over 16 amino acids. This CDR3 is CASSHLAGMGYNEQFF. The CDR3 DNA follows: TGCGCCAGCAGCCATCTAGCGGGAATGGGGTACAATGAGCAGTTCTTC.

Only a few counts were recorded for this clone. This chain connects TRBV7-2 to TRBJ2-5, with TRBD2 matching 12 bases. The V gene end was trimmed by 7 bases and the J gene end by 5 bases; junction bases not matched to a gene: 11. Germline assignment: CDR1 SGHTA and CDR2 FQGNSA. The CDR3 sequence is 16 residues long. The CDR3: CASTHASGGVGETQYF. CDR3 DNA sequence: TGTGCCAGCACCCACGCTAGCGGGGGGGTGGGTGAGACCCAGTACTTC.

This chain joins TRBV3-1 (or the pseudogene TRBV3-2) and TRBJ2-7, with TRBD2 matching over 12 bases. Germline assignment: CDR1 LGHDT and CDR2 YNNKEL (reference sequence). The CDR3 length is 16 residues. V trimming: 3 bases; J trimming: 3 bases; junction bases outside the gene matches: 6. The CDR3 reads CASSQKTSGSIYEQYF. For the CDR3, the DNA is TGTGCCAGCAGCCAGAAGACTAGCGGGAGTATCTACGAGCAGTACTTC.

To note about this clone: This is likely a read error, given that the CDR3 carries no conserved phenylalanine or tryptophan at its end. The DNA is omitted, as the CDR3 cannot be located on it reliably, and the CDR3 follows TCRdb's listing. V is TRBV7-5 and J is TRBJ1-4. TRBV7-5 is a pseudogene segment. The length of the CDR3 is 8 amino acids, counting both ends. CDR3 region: CARSLGSS.

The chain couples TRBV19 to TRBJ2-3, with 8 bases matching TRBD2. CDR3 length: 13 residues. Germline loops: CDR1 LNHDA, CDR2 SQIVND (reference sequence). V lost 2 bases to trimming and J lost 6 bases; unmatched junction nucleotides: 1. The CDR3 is CASSIRGGDTQYF. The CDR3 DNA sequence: TGTGCCAGTAGTATACGGGGGGGGGATACGCAGTATTTT. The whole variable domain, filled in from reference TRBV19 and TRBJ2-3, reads DGGITQSPKYLFRKEGQNVTLSCEQNLNHDAMYWYRQDPGQGLRLIYYSQIVNDFQKGDIAEGYSVSREKKESFPLTVTSAQKNPTAFYLCASSIRGGDTQYFGPGTRLTVL.

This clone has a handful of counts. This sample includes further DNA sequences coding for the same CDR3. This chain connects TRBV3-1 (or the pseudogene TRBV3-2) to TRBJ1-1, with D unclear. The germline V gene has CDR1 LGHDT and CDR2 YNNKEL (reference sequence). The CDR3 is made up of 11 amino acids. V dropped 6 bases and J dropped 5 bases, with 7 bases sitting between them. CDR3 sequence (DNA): TGTGCCAGCAGGGGAGGGACTGAAGCTTTCTTT. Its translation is CASRGGTEAFF.

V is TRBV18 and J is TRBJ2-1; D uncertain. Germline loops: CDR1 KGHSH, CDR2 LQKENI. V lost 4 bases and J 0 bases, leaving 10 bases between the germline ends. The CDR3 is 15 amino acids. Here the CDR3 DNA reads TGTGCCAGCTCACTCACTACAAGCTCCTACAATGAGCAGTTCTTC. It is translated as CASSLTTSSYNEQFF. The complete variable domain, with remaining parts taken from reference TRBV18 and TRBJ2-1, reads NAGVMQNPRHLVRRRGQEARLRCSPMKGHSHVYWYRQLPEEGLKFMVYLQKENIIDESGMPKERFSAEFPKEGPSILRIQQVVRGDSAAYFCASSLTTSSYNEQFFGPGTRLTVL.

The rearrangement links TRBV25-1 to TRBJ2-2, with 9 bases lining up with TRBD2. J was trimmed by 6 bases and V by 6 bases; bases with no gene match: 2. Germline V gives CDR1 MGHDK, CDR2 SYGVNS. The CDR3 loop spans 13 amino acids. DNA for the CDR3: TGTGCCAGCAGGCGGGAGGGCCCCGGGGAGCTGTTTTTT. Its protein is CASRREGPGELFF.

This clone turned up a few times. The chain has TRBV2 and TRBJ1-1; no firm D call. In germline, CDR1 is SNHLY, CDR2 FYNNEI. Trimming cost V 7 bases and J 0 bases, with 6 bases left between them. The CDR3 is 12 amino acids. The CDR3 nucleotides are TGTGCCAGCAAACAGATGAACACTGAAGCTTTCTTT. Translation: CASKQMNTEAFF.

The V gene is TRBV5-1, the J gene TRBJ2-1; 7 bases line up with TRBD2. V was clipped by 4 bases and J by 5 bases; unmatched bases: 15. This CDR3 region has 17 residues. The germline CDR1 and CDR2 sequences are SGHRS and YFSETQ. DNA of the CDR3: TGCGCCAGCAGCCGACCTGGGGGGGTCTTTTTCAACAATGAGCAGTTCTTC. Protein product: CASSRPGGVFFNNEQFF.

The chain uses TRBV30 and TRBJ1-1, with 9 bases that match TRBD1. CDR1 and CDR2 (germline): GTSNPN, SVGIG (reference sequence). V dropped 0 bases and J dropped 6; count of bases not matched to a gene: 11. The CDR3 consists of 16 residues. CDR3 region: CAWSVQGAFRGAEAFF. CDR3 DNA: TGTGCCTGGAGTGTACAGGGGGCATTTAGGGGGGCTGAAGCTTTCTTT.